The sequence of this TCR beta chain was determined in a study of Tregs in tolerant kidney transplant recipients. General study results and limits: For some patients, primers changed over time, blocking nucleotide-level comparison. Few patients were studied, so findings need validation in larger groups.

Recipients received nonmyeloablative bone marrow transplants from related graft donors, with transient mixed chimerism. Thawed PBMCs were FACS-sorted into unstimulated CD4+CD25+CD127- regulatory T cells, CD4+CD25- non-regulatory cells, CD4 and CD8 cells. The CDR3 spans 14 residues. The V gene's germline CDR1 is LNHDA and CDR2 SQIVND (reference sequence). V was pared by 2 bases and J by 2 bases, with 8 bases between. A note on this clone: No antigen is known for it.

Assay: immunoSEQ multiplex PCR; the TCRdb copy retains only in-frame clones and omits some. This table holds 55,000 to 75,000 clones, 87% found once. The J gene is TRBJ2-3, the V gene TRBV19; D call uncertain. The receptor was derived from a human patient who received a combined kidney and bone marrow transplant. The graft donor may be the source of some T cells. The sample was CD4+ T cells from blood (PBMCs), taken 6 months after the transplant. CDR3 nucleotides: TGTGCCAGTAGTATATGGCAGAACACAGATACGCAGTATTTT. It yields the protein CASSIWQNTDTQYF.